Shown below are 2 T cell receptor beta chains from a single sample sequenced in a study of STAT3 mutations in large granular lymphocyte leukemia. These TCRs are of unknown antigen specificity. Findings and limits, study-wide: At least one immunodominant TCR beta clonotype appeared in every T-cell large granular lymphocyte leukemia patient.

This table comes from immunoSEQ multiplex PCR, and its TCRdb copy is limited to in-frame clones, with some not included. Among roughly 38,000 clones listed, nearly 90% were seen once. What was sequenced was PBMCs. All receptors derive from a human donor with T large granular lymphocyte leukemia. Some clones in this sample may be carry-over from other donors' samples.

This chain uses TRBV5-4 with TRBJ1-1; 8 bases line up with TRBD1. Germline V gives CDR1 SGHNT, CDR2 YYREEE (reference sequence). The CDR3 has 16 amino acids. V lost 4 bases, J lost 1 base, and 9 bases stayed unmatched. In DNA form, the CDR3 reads TGTGCCAGCAGCAGGGATACCGGGACAGGGAACACTGAAGCTTTCTTT. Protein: CASSRDTGTGNTEAFF.

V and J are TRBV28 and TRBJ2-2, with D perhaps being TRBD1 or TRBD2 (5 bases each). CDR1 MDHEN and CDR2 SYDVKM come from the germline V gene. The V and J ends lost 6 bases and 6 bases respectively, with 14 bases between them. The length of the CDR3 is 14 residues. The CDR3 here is CASRPGRPAGELFF. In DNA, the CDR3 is TGTGCCAGCAGACCGGGACGTCCCGCCGGGGAGCTGTTTTTT.